The 29 T cell receptor beta chains given below trace back to one sample, sequenced in a study of blood T cells in healthy people across ages (dated by TCRdb to between 2015 and 2016). Library method: 5' RACE. TCRdb lists the instrument as Illumina HiSeq 2500. The second PCR ran for roughly 7 to 12 cycles and used a J-beta primer mix along with a sample-barcoded 5' primer. In-frame beta chains were kept once TCRdb had trimmed the public reads at Q25 with fastp and called clones with MiXCR. Each entry merges the rows of one CDR3 protein and shows their most common DNA and genes. Within this sample are over 1,300,000 distinct CDR3 sequences, with approximately 60% of them counted one time only. The ten largest clonotypes hold over 5% of the sample. The sequencing input was blood. The receptors shown here come from a man aged 18 to 29 in good health.

The chain is built from TRBV6-1 and TRBJ1-1, with D unresolved. Germline assignment: CDR1 MNHNS and CDR2 SASEGT. CDR3 length: 14 amino acids. Trimming shortened V by 3 bases and J by 1 base, and 9 bases separated the two germline ends. The CDR3 region is CASSEEPSNTEAFF. The CDR3 DNA reads TGTGCCAGCAGTGAGGAACCATCGAACACTGAAGCTTTCTTT.

This chain uses TRBV20-1 with TRBJ2-1; D may be TRBD1 (6 bases). The V gene's germline CDR1 is DFQATT and CDR2 SNEGSKA (reference sequence). Trimming took off 6 bases at V and 10 bases at J, with 13 bases between the two ends. The CDR3 is made up of 11 amino acids. The CDR3 is CSAVTGREQFF. CDR3 sequence (DNA): TGCAGTGCGGTTACAGGGCGGGAGCAGTTCTTC.

This clonotype was seen a handful of times. The CDR3 reads CASSQVEQPLRGQYF. As DNA, the CDR3 is TGTGCCAGCAGCCAAGTGGAACAGCCTCTACGAGGGCAGTACTTC. The chain links TRBV3-1 to TRBJ2-7, with D unresolved. CDR3 length equals 15 residues. CDR1 and CDR2 (germline): LGHDT, YNNKEL (reference sequence). Between the trimmed V and J ends, which lost 1 base and 9 bases, there was a span of 19 bases.

The CDR3 region has the DNA TGTGCCAGCTCACCACTGCGGTTGGAGGAGACCCAGTACTTC. Translating gives CASSPLRLEETQYF. The chain carries TRBV18 and TRBJ2-5; D gene uncertain. V lost 1 base and J lost 5, with 11 bases in between. Germline CDR1 is KGHSH and CDR2 is LQKENI. This CDR3 contains 14 residues.

The chain carries TRBV15 and TRBJ2-3; perhaps TRBD2 as D (7 bases). There are 16 residues in the CDR3. Germline-derived CDR1 and CDR2 are LNHNV and YYDKDF (reference sequence). Trimming removed 1 base at V and 4 bases at J, with 15 bases between. CDR3 coding DNA: TGTGCCACCAGCAGAGCCTTCGGGGGGCTGGCAGATACGCAGTATTTT. Translation gives CATSRAFGGLADTQYF.

The chain recombines TRBV20-1 with TRBJ1-4; weak D call: TRBD1 (5 bases). V lost 5 bases and J lost 4, with 20 bases in between. This CDR3 region has 16 residues. Germline loops: CDR1 DFQATT, CDR2 SNEGSKA (reference sequence). CDR3 bases: TGCAGTGCTCTTGCCCTGGGGACGGAAAATAATGAAAAACTGTTTTTT. It codes for CSALALGTENNEKLFF.

The genes are TRBV6-4 and TRBJ2-2; D possibly uses TRBD1 or TRBD2 (5 bases each). There are 15 residues in the CDR3. The germline gives CDR1 MRHNA, CDR2 SNTAGT. V gave up 5 bases and J gave up 0 bases, with 10 bases separating them. CDR3 amino acids: CASSRDAANTGELFF. DNA of the CDR3: TGTGCCAGCAGTCGGGACGCCGCGAACACCGGGGAGCTGTTTTTT.

This clonotype came up a few times. This chain links TRBV28 with TRBJ2-2, with 8 bases that match TRBD2. In germline, CDR1 is MDHEN, CDR2 SYDVKM. V was pared by 6 bases and J by 9 bases, with 15 bases of the junction left unmatched. The CDR3 loop spans 16 amino acids. This CDR3 reads CASSKAGAMGERELFF. The DNA of the CDR3 is TGTGCCAGCAGCAAAGCGGGAGCCATGGGTGAAAGGGAGCTGTTTTTT.

This rearrangement joins TRBV24-1 to TRBJ1-2; D is possibly TRBD1 (6 bases). CDR1 and CDR2 (germline): KGHDR, SFDVKD. V lost 4 bases and J 2 bases, leaving 13 bases between the germline ends. The length of the CDR3 is 15 residues. The DNA of the CDR3 is TGTGCCACCAGTGACCCTAGACAGGCGAACTATGGCTACACCTTC. Protein: CATSDPRQANYGYTF.

This clonotype was picked up one time. The rearrangement uses TRBV20-1 and TRBJ2-7; D is tentatively TRBD1 or TRBD2 (5 bases each). Between the trimmed V and J ends, which lost 5 bases and 3 bases, there was a span of 17 bases. The CDR3 totals 14 residues. Germline loops: CDR1 DFQATT, CDR2 SNEGSKA (reference sequence). The CDR3 here is CSALAVGVNYEQYF. DNA of the CDR3: TGCAGTGCTTTGGCCGTGGGGGTCAACTACGAGCAGTACTTC.

J is TRBJ1-5 and V is TRBV3-1; the D is unclear. Trimming stripped 3 bases from V and 9 bases from J, with 9 bases between. The CDR3 totals 12 residues. Germline V gives CDR1 LGHDT, CDR2 YNNKEL (reference sequence). CDR3 in DNA: TGTGCCAGCAGCCAGGGGAAGACGCCCCAGCATTTT. Translated, it gives CASSQGKTPQHF.

This sequence joins TRBV18 and TRBJ2-1, with 12 bases fitting TRBD2. The V gene's germline CDR1 is KGHSH and CDR2 LQKENI. The length of the CDR3 is 19 residues. Losses at the gene ends were 2 bases for V and 7 bases for J; bases not matched to a gene: 15. The chain's CDR3 is CASSPVPSGRAVLVNEQFF. CDR3 DNA: TGTGCCAGCTCACCAGTTCCTAGCGGGAGGGCCGTCTTGGTGAATGAGCAGTTCTTC.

This clonotype occurred once. V and J are TRBV9 and TRBJ2-5; maybe TRBD2 (5 bases). V lost 2 bases and J 11 bases, leaving 19 bases between the germline ends. The CDR3 length is 14 residues. CDR1 is SGDLS and CDR2 is YYNGEE in the germline V gene. DNA for the CDR3: TGTGCCAGCAGCGTCGGTTTCGGGGTCGATGAGCAGTACTTC. Its translation: CASSVGFGVDEQYF.

This clonotype was detected a few times. The J gene is TRBJ1-3, the V gene TRBV7-2; a weak D match, TRBD1 (5 bases). Germline V gene data show CDR1 as SGHTA and CDR2 as FQGNSA. CDR3 length: 15 residues. V was trimmed by 1 base and J by 0 bases, leaving 7 bases between them. DNA of the CDR3: TGTGCCAGCAGCTTAGGCGACAGCTCTGGAAACACCATATATTTT. This sequence encodes CASSLGDSSGNTIYF.

The chain recombines TRBV5-1 with TRBJ1-1; no firm D call. CDR1 and CDR2 (germline): SGHRS, YFSETQ. This CDR3 is built from 14 residues. Trimming removed 1 base at V and 1 base at J, with 8 bases between. CDR3 sequence reads: CASSLQAENTEAFF. CDR3 sequence (DNA): TGCGCCAGCAGCTTGCAAGCCGAGAACACTGAAGCTTTCTTT.

This chain joins TRBV4-1 and TRBJ2-6, with 8 nucleotides matching TRBD2. The V gene's germline CDR1 is MGHRA and CDR2 YSYEKL. The CDR3 length is 18 residues. The junction had 6 bases not matched to a gene; V was cut back by 0 bases and J by 2 bases. DNA for the CDR3: TGCGCCAGCAGCCAAGAGGATAGCGGGGTACCTGGGGCCAACGTCCTGACTTTC. Protein: CASSQEDSGVPGANVLTF.

This chain joins TRBV27 and TRBJ1-2, with TRBD1 matching over 7 bases. CDR1 is MNHEY and CDR2 is SMNVEV in the germline V gene (reference sequence). CDR3 length: 13 amino acids. V lost 4 bases and J lost 1; bases outside the gene matches: 0. CDR3 sequence: CASSWDSNYGYTF. As DNA, the CDR3 is TGTGCCAGCAGTTGGGACAGTAACTATGGCTACACCTTC.

This clonotype was counted a few times. V and J are TRBV7-9 and TRBJ2-1, with 10 bases lining up with TRBD2. This CDR3 is 16 amino acids long. V trimming: 5 bases; J trimming: 7 bases; junction bases outside the gene matches: 11. CDR1 SEHNR and CDR2 FQNEAQ come from the germline V gene (reference sequence). CDR3 in amino acids: CASSHLIAGGLNEQFF. As DNA, the CDR3 is TGTGCCAGCAGCCATTTAATAGCGGGGGGCTTAAATGAGCAGTTCTTC.

This clonotype was detected a few times. The chain uses TRBV7-2 and TRBJ2-5; TRBD2 matches at 15 bases. Germline CDR1 is SGHTA and CDR2 is FQGNSA. V lost 0 bases to trimming and J lost 4 bases; unmatched junction nucleotides: 0. The CDR3 covers 16 residues. CDR3 sequence (DNA): TGTGCCAGCAGCTTAGCGGGACTAGCGGGAGGAGAGACCCAGTACTTC. Translation gives CASSLAGLAGGETQYF.

The chain employs TRBV4-1 and TRBJ1-5; 8 bases line up with TRBD1. Losses at the gene ends were 6 bases for V and 6 bases for J; bases not matched to a gene: 7. This CDR3 contains 14 residues. From germline, CDR1 is MGHRA and CDR2 YSYEKL. The DNA for the CDR3 is TGCGCCAGCAGTGATACAGGGGGTAGTCAGCCCCAGCATTTT. This gives the protein CASSDTGGSQPQHF.

This clonotype was detected only a few times. This sequence joins TRBV6-6 and TRBJ2-7; 8 bases line up with TRBD1. Trimming took 2 bases from V and 2 from J; bases not matched to a gene: 2. The CDR3 totals 14 residues. Germline V CDR1 and CDR2: MNHNY, SVGAGI (reference sequence). This CDR3 reads CASSYRTGPYEQYF. In DNA form, the CDR3 reads TGTGCCAGCAGTTACAGGACAGGGCCCTACGAGCAGTACTTC.

The J gene is TRBJ2-5, the V gene TRBV12-3 or TRBV12-4; TRBD2 aligns across 10 bases. The V gene end was trimmed by 1 base and the J gene end by 5 bases; junction bases not matched to a gene: 13. The CDR3 is 18 amino acids. CDR3 region: CASSLGLRLAGVGETQYF. The CDR3 coding sequence is TGTGCCAGCAGTTTAGGACTTCGGCTAGCGGGAGTCGGGGAGACCCAGTACTTC.

V gene TRBV9 combines with J gene TRBJ2-3; a weak D match, TRBD2 (6 bases). V was clipped by 0 bases and J by 2 bases, with 10 bases between them. The CDR3 runs 15 residues. CDR1 and CDR2 (germline): SGDLS, YYNGEE. CDR3 residues: CASSVVRGITDTQYF. The CDR3 DNA sequence: TGTGCCAGCAGCGTAGTGCGGGGTATCACAGATACGCAGTATTTT.

This clonotype was detected ten times or more. V usage is TRBV20-1 and J usage is TRBJ2-1; D perhaps matches TRBD2 (6 bases). Germline-derived CDR1 and CDR2 are DFQATT and SNEGSKA (reference sequence). V was clipped by 5 bases and J by 0 bases, with 14 bases between them. This CDR3 is built from 15 residues. DNA for the CDR3: TGCAGTGCTGCCTCTAGCGAAAGCTCCTACAATGAGCAGTTCTTC. It encodes CSAASSESSYNEQFF.

The chain carries TRBV5-5 and TRBJ2-7; D gene ambiguous. Trimming took 0 bases from V and 6 from J, leaving 19 bases between them. Germline V CDR1 and CDR2: SGHKS, YYEKEE (reference sequence). This CDR3 spans 16 amino acids. CDR3: CASSLAGPGKKGEQYF. The CDR3 DNA sequence: TGTGCCAGCAGCTTGGCCGGGCCAGGAAAAAAAGGCGAGCAGTACTTC.

This sequence joins TRBV2 and TRBJ1-2; D is possibly TRBD1 (6 bases). The CDR3 runs to 13 residues. V shed 11 bases and J shed 1 base, with 14 bases lying between them. Germline-derived CDR1 and CDR2 are SNHLY and FYNNEI. The CDR3 DNA is TGTGCCGGGGAGACAGGCGATAACTATGGCTACACCTTC. Translation: CAGETGDNYGYTF.

This rearrangement joins TRBV7-9 to TRBJ1-2, with 7 bases matching TRBD1. The CDR3 sequence is 12 residues long. Germline lookup yields CDR1 SEHNR and CDR2 FQNEAQ (reference sequence). V lost 4 bases to trimming and J lost 7 bases; unmatched junction nucleotides: 3. The CDR3 spells CASSSYRGGYTF. The CDR3 DNA follows: TGTGCCAGCAGCTCCTACAGGGGTGGCTACACCTTC.

In this sample, this clonotype turned up a few times. V is TRBV12-3 or TRBV12-4 and J is TRBJ2-1; 7 nucleotides match TRBD1. V dropped 6 bases and J dropped 5; count of bases not matched to a gene: 10. There are 15 residues in the CDR3. CDR3 in amino acids: CASSSVWDSDNEQFF. DNA for the CDR3: TGTGCCAGCAGCTCGGTGTGGGACAGTGACAATGAGCAGTTCTTC.

The chain combines TRBV20-1 with TRBJ1-6, with 10 bases identical to TRBD1. V lost 5 bases and J lost 11; bases outside the gene matches: 12. In germline, CDR1 is DFQATT, CDR2 SNEGSKA (reference sequence). This CDR3 region has 15 residues. The CDR3 reads CSALGDRGRSTPLHF. The CDR3 nucleotides are TGCAGTGCTCTAGGGGACAGGGGCCGTTCCACACCCCTCCACTTT.